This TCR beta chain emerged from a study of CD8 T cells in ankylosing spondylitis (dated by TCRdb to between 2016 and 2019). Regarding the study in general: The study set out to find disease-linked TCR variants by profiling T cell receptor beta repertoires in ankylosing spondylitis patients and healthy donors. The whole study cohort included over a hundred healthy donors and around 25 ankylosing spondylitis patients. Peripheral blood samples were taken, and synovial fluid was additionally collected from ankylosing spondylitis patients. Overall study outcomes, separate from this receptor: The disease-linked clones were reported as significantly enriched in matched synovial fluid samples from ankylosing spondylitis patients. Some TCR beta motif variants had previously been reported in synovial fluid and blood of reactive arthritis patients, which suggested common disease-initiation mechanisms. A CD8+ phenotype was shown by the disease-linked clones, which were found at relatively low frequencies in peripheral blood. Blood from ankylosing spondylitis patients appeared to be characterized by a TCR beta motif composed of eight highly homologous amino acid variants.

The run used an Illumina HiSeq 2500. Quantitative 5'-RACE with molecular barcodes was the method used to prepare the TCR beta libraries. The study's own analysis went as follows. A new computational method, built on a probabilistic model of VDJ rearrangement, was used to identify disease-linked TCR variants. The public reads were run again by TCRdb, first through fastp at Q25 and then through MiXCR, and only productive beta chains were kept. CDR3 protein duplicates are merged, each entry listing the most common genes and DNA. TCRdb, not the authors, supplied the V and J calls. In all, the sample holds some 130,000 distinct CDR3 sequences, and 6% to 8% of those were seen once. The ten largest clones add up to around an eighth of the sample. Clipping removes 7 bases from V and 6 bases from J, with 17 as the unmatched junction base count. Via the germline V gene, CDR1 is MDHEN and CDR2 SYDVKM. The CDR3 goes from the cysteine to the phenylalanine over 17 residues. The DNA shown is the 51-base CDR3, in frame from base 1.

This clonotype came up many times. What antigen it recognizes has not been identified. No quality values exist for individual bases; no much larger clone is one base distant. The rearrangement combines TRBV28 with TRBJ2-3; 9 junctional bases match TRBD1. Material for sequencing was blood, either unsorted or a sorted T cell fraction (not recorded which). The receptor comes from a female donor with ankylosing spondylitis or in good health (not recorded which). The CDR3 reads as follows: CASTRNMDRGLGDTQYF. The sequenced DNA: TGTGCCAGCACCAGGAACATGGACAGGGGCCTGGGCGATACGCAGTATTTT.